This T cell receptor beta chain is from a study of blood T cell repertoires in COVID-19. About the study: T cells, B-cell-depleted T cells, or PBMCs provided the cDNA or gDNA that served as material.

The V gene end was trimmed by 4 bases and the J gene end by 1 base; junction bases not matched to a gene: 3. From germline, CDR1 is LGHDT and CDR2 YNNKEL (reference sequence). The CDR3 has 14 residues. In the original workflow: Reference gene primer amplification gave estimated nucleated cell counts. The repertoire was sequenced with immunoSEQ multiplex PCR; TCRdb's copy has only in-frame clones and lacks some. D and trimming were read from the DNA, whereas the V and J calls and clone size are those reported in that table. The sample lists fewer than 200,000 clones; over 80% were seen once. The clonotype comes from a woman in her fifties or sixties with COVID-19, enrolled during active disease. The sequenced sample was peripheral blood. The rearrangement joins TRBV3-1 (or the pseudogene TRBV3-2) to TRBJ1-1; 7 bases agree with TRBD1. The DNA for the CDR3 is TGTGCCAGCAGCCCGCGGGACAGGAACACTGAAGCTTTCTTT. Protein product: CASSPRDRNTEAFF.